The 13 T cell receptor beta chains given below trace back to one sample, sequenced in a study of regulatory T cells in long-lasting Graves disease. Time point: newly diagnosed GD, antithyroid drugs for less than 3 months. RNA isolated from PBMCs was used to make the TCR library. Construction of TCR beta libraries relied on iRepertoire HTBI primers and on Arm-PCR targeting CDR3 regions. TCRdb itself ran the multiplex PCR reads through MiXCR, one entry per CDR3 protein. The sample consists of about 460,000 distinct CDR3 sequences, about 14% of them appearing once. These sequences were also reported in another study, on T cells in Graves' hyperthyroidism and ophthalmopathy.

The sequenced sample was peripheral blood mononuclear cells (PBMCs), obtained at new diagnosis, from a patient treated with antithyroid drugs. These receptor sequences come from a woman aged 45-65 years with Graves disease.

Ten or more counts support this clonotype. The V gene is TRBV12-3 or TRBV12-4, the J gene TRBJ2-7; 9 nucleotides line up with TRBD1. The J segment lost 0 bases and the V segment lost 6 bases, leaving 9 bases of the junction unmatched. CDR3 size: 16 residues. CDR3 DNA sequence: TGTGCCAGCAGAAGGACAGGGGTCAAAATCTCCTACGAGCAGTACTTC. Amino acid sequence: CASRRTGVKISYEQYF.

The chain employs TRBV18 and TRBJ1-1; 7 nucleotides match TRBD1. J lost 5 bases, V lost 6 bases, and 15 bases had no gene match. The CDR3 has 16 residues. The germline CDR1 and CDR2 sequences are KGHSH and LQKENI. CDR3 sequence (DNA): TGTGCCAGCTCTCGGATGTGGAAGGGGGCAGGTACTGAAGCTTTCTTT. It yields the protein CASSRMWKGAGTEAFF.

This clonotype was detected many times. The chain carries TRBV3-1 and TRBJ2-7; D possibly uses TRBD1 or TRBD2 (5 bases each). There are 19 residues in the CDR3. Trimming took off 0 bases at V and 0 bases at J, with 21 bases between the two ends. The V gene's germline CDR1 is LGHDT and CDR2 YNNKEL (reference sequence). CDR3 coding DNA: TGTGCCAGCAGCCAAGAATTAGGGTTGGGGACCATAAGCTCCTACGAGCAGTACTTC. It specifies CASSQELGLGTISSYEQYF.

This clonotype came up a few times. This chain uses TRBV18 with TRBJ2-3; TRBD1 matches at 12 bases. This CDR3 has 16 residues. J gave up 6 bases and V 3 bases, and 7 bases lay outside the gene matches. CDR1 is KGHSH, CDR2 LQKENI, per germline. CDR3 sequence reads: CASSPPGTGGRDTQYF. For the CDR3, the DNA is TGTGCCAGCTCACCTCCCGGGACAGGGGGCAGGGATACGCAGTATTTT.

The gene calls are TRBV9 and TRBJ2-1, with D perhaps matching TRBD1 or TRBD2 (5 bases each). This CDR3 comprises 16 residues. Per germline, CDR1 SGDLS and CDR2 YYNGEE. Trimming removed 0 bases at V and 4 bases at J, with 14 bases between. The CDR3: CASSVGPQEGYNEQFF. In DNA form, the CDR3 reads TGTGCCAGCAGCGTAGGACCTCAAGAGGGGTACAATGAGCAGTTCTTC.

This clonotype was detected a few times. This chain joins TRBV4-1 and TRBJ2-7, with TRBD1 matching over 10 bases. This CDR3 region has 15 residues. CDR1 and CDR2 (germline): MGHRA, YSYEKL. Losses at the gene ends were 0 bases for V and 2 bases for J; bases not matched to a gene: 1. The CDR3 nucleotides are TGCGCCAGCAGCCAAGACGGGACAGGGGCCTACGAGCAGTACTTC. It codes for CASSQDGTGAYEQYF.

As for this clonotype: This may be a read error, as it is one base from a much larger clone. This chain connects TRBV7-9 to TRBJ2-5; the match to TRBD2 covers 10 bases. In germline, CDR1 is SEHNR, CDR2 FQNEAQ (reference sequence). This CDR3 contains 16 residues. J gave up 4 bases and V 3 bases, and 8 bases lay outside the gene matches. The CDR3 loop reads CASSLAWRTSGETQYF. Written as DNA, the CDR3 is TGTGCCAGCAGCTTGGCATGGCGGACTAGCGGAGAGACCCAGTACTTC.

This clonotype came up many times. The chain links TRBV20-1 to TRBJ2-3, with D unclear. Germline assignment: CDR1 DFQATT and CDR2 SNEGSKA (reference sequence). The CDR3 totals 14 residues. Trimming shortened V by 3 bases and J by 4 bases, and 14 bases separated the two germline ends. CDR3: CSASEESVADTQYF. CDR3 sequence (DNA): TGCAGTGCTAGCGAAGAGAGCGTTGCAGATACGCAGTATTTT.

This clonotype was recorded at least ten times. The chain employs TRBV2 and TRBJ1-4; the D gene is possibly TRBD1 (5 bases). The germline V gene encodes CDR1 SNHLY and CDR2 FYNNEI. Deletions cut 2 bases from V and 2 bases from J, with 9 bases between. The CDR3 runs to 15 residues. CDR3 nucleotides: TGTGCCAGCAGTGAATTGCAGGGCACTAATGAAAAACTGTTTTTT. As protein: CASSELQGTNEKLFF. Full variable domain (rest looked up from reference TRBV2 and TRBJ1-4): EPEVTQTPSHQVTQMGQEVILRCVPISNHLYFYWYRQILGQKVEFLVSFYNNEISEKSEIFDDQFSVERPDGSNFTLKIRSTKLEDSAMYFCASSELQGTNEKLFFGSGTQLSVL.

This clonotype showed up many times. At one end the junction does not follow the germline gene, possibly because of a read error. The chain joins TRBV2 to TRBJ2-3; either TRBD1 or TRBD2 may fit D (5 bases each). This CDR3 has 15 residues. Germline V CDR1 and CDR2: SNHLY, FYNNEI. The CDR3 protein is CASSGGRGRTGTQYF. The CDR3 DNA reads as TGTGCCAGCAGTGGAGGGAGAGGTCGCACAGGTACGCAGTATTTT.

A remark on this clonotype: This is likely an artifact of a read error, given a far larger clone one base away. The final CDR3 position lacks the conserved phenylalanine or tryptophan, pointing to a likely read error. The chain carries TRBV12-3 or TRBV12-4 and TRBJ2-7, with TRBD1 identical over 9 bases. CDR3 length: 14 residues. The ends lost 4 bases at V and 2 bases at J; junction bases unmatched: 3. The CDR3 here is CASSSRQGAYEQYL. The CDR3, as DNA: TGTGCCAGCAGTTCCCGACAGGGGGCCTACGAGCAGTACCTC.

Ten or more counts support this clonotype. The chain combines TRBV5-1 with TRBJ2-3; the D is unclear. This CDR3 has 14 amino acids. Trimming removed 6 bases at V and 2 bases at J, with 13 bases between. The germline gives CDR1 SGHRS, CDR2 YFSETQ. The CDR3 is CASKGAAHTDTQYF. The CDR3 DNA sequence: TGCGCCAGCAAGGGTGCGGCCCACACAGATACGCAGTATTTT.

Only a few counts were recorded for this clonotype. V gene TRBV5-1 combines with J gene TRBJ1-1; no clear D. The germline V and J ends were trimmed by 1 base and 1 base, with 5 bases remaining between them. The CDR3 runs to 13 residues. Germline lookup yields CDR1 SGHRS and CDR2 YFSETQ. The CDR3 sequence: CASSLRENTEAFF. For the CDR3, the DNA is TGCGCCAGCAGCTTGCGGGAGAACACTGAAGCTTTCTTT.